This TCR beta chain was identified during a study of blood T cells in healthy people across ages. The germline gives CDR1 LGHDT, CDR2 YNNKEL (reference sequence). The CDR3 consists of 16 residues. The V and J ends lost 1 base and 5 bases respectively, with 15 bases between them. The authors ran a second PCR of 7 to 11 cycles using a sample-barcoded 5' primer and a J-beta primer mix. Template switching added a 12-random-nucleotide identifier to every cDNA molecule. TCRdb processed the 5' RACE reads anew with MiXCR; each CDR3 protein has one entry. The data show around 900,000 distinct CDR3 sequences, 51% seen once. As regards this clonotype: Its target is not known.

Study observations and caveats: In older individuals, TCR beta diversity per million T cells was lower, falling roughly linearly with age.

Peripheral blood, about 9.3 milliliters per donor, was collected. J is TRBJ2-1 and V is TRBV3-1, with D possibly being TRBD1 (5 bases). This TCR derives from a woman aged 55-69 years in good health. The sequencing input was blood. CDR3 sequence reads: CASSQGQRRPHNEQFF. DNA for the CDR3: TGTGCCAGCAGCCAAGGACAGAGAAGGCCCCACAATGAGCAGTTCTTC.